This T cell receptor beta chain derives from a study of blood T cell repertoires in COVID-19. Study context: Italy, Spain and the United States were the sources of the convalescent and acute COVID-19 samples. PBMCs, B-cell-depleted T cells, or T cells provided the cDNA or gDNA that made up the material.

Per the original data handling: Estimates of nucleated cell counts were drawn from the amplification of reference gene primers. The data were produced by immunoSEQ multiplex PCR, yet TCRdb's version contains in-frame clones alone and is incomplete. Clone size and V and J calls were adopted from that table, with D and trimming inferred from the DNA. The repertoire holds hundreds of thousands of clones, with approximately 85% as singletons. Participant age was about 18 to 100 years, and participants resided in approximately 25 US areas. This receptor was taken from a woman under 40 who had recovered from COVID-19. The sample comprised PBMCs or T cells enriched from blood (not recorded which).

In DNA, the CDR3 is TGTGCCAGCGGGGGGGCGCCCCACACAGATACGCAGTATTTT. Translating gives CASGGAPHTDTQYF. The V gene is TRBV9, the J gene TRBJ2-3, with TRBD2 as a possible D gene (7 bases). The CDR3 contains 14 residues. V lost 7 bases and J lost 2, with 14 bases in between. Germline values: CDR1 SGDLS, CDR2 YYNGEE.